The present T cell receptor (beta chain) was sequenced within a study of blood T cell repertoires in COVID-19. About the research overall: Samples taken during acute and convalescent COVID-19 were collected in the United States, Italy and Spain.

Original analysis: Amplification of reference gene primers was used by the study to estimate nucleated cell counts. Libraries were prepared by immunoSEQ multiplex PCR; TCRdb keeps only in-frame clonotypes and omits some of them. D and trimming were read from the DNA, whereas the V and J calls and clone size are those reported in that table. The sample yields 110,000 to 150,000 clones, around 87% seen once. From germline, CDR1 is KGHDR and CDR2 SFDVKD. The CDR3 consists of 13 residues. The V gene lost 3 bases and the J gene lost 8 bases, with 10 bases spanning the gap. This clone was seen only a few times.

This receptor was identified in a human donor in a cohort sampled during active COVID-19. Sequencing was performed on peripheral blood. The chain links TRBV24-1 to TRBJ2-1, with D maybe TRBD1 (5 bases). CDR3 nucleotide sequence: TGTGCCACCAGTGATAAACAGGTCTATGAGCAGTTCTTC. As protein: CATSDKQVYEQFF.